These 5 T cell receptor beta chains came from one sample sequenced in a study of blood T cell repertoires in COVID-19. TCRdb's copy holds only in-frame clones and misses some; the assay was immunoSEQ multiplex PCR. Of approximately 170,000 clones in the sample, roughly 80% were seen once. The specimen was peripheral blood. Every receptor here comes from a woman between 50 and 59 years old with acute or convalescent COVID-19.

The chain joins TRBV28 to TRBJ2-1; TRBD2 matches 9 bases. Germline V CDR1 and CDR2: MDHEN, SYDVKM. The CDR3 spans 16 residues. The V gene end was trimmed by 7 bases and the J gene end by 4 bases; junction bases not matched to a gene: 11. The CDR3: CASTPPRAGGYNEQFF. In DNA, the CDR3 is TGTGCCAGCACTCCTCCCAGGGCGGGGGGGTACAATGAGCAGTTCTTC.

The chain is built from TRBV4-3 and TRBJ1-2, with 9 bases lining up with TRBD1. After removal of 4 bases from V and 8 bases from J, the junction contained 11 bases not matched to a gene. The CDR3 is 15 residues long. CDR1 is LGHNA and CDR2 is YSLEER in the germline V gene. The CDR3 coding sequence is TGCGCCAGCAGCCCGGGGACAGGGTGGACTAAGGGCTACACCTTC. It yields the protein CASSPGTGWTKGYTF.

The DNA of the CDR3 is TGTGCCAGCAGTTTAACTTATGGAAACACCATATATTTT. Its protein product is CASSLTYGNTIYF. V and J are TRBV27 and TRBJ1-3; D uncertain. CDR1 and CDR2 from the germline V gene are MNHEY and SMNVEV (reference sequence). The CDR3 covers 13 residues. V gave up 2 bases and J gave up 3 bases, with 5 bases separating them.

The V call is TRBV3-1 (or the pseudogene TRBV3-2), the J call TRBJ1-4, with 7 bases matching TRBD1. Germline-derived CDR1 and CDR2 are LGHDT and YNNKEL (reference sequence). The CDR3 runs to 13 residues. Germline trimming cut 6 bases from V and 8 bases from J; bases unmatched to any gene: 6. The CDR3 coding sequence is TGTGCCAGCAGTCGGGGACAGCGGGAAAAACTGTTTTTT. This gives the protein CASSRGQREKLFF.

J is TRBJ1-2 and V is TRBV5-1; D might be TRBD1 (5 bases). CDR1 SGHRS and CDR2 YFSETQ come from the germline V gene. Trimming removed 0 bases at V and 2 bases at J, with 8 bases between. This CDR3 has 14 residues. In DNA form, the CDR3 reads TGCGCCAGCAGCTTGGAGGGGAACAACTATGGCTACACCTTC. Translated, it gives CASSLEGNNYGYTF.